This record covers a single T cell receptor (beta chain). The antigen is undetermined. The data stem from a study of OX40 agonist ivuxolimab in advanced cancers. About the study: Averaging about 60 years in age, with a range of roughly 20 to 90, the cohort was about 86% male. Study results and caveats: In CD8+ T cells, expanded clones were on average more numerous than in CD4+. CD4+ and CD8+ blood T cells expanded clonally by week 6 at 0.1 to 3.0 mg/kg. Among patients with partial responses at 0.1-3.0 mg/kg, clonal expansion was among the lowest.

The CDR3 runs to 14 residues. Germline V gene sequence: CDR1 SGHRS, CDR2 YFSETQ. Trimming pared 2 bases from V and 2 bases from J, leaving 10 bases between. Measured with immunoSEQ multiplex PCR; TCRdb has only the in-frame clones, and not every one. The sample carries some 90,000 clones, about 90% recorded once. The rearrangement uses TRBV5-1 and TRBJ2-5; D remains ambiguous. This TCR came from an adult with an advanced solid tumor such as melanoma, head and neck, liver or kidney cancer. The sample here was CD4+ or CD8+ T cells sorted from blood, taken in a trial of the OX40 agonist ivuxolimab. In DNA, the CDR3 is TGCGCCAGCAGCTTACGGCAGACACAAGAGACCCAGTACTTC. Translated: CASSLRQTQETQYF.